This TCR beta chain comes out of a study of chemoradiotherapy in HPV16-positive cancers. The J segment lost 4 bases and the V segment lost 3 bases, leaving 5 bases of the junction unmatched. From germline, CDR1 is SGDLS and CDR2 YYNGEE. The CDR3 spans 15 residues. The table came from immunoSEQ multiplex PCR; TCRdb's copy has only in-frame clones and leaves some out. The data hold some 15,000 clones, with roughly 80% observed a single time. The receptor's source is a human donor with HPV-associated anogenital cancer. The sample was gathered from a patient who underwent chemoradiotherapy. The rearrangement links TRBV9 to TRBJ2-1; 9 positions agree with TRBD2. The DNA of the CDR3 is TGTGCCAGCAGCGCCCTAGCGGGGACTTACAATGAGCAGTTCTTC. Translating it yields CASSALAGTYNEQFF.